This TCR beta chain was documented in a study of cytomegalovirus exposure and HLA in healthy donors. In the study overall: As released early, the data held about 85 million unique TCRs from HLA-typed donors.

CDR1 is SGHTA and CDR2 is FQGNSA in the germline V gene. CDR3 length: 15 residues. V was cut by 1 base and J by 6 bases, with 13 bases left in between. Concerning this clone: Its target is not known.

Whole-study results and caveats: According to reports, the classifier identified cytomegalovirus status with high specificity and sensitivity.

Vbeta (60) and Jbeta (13) primers were used in the PCR. Data came from immunoSEQ multiplex PCR; TCRdb stores just in-frame clones and leaves some out. The table has around 94,000 clones, approximately 77% seen once. The chain links TRBV7-2 to TRBJ1-5; D is perhaps TRBD1 (6 bases). The source material was PBMCs. This TCR came from a woman aged 40 to 49 in good health and CMV-seronegative. This CDR3 is CASSLVGDTRQPQHF. The CDR3 DNA is TGTGCCAGCAGCTTAGTTGGGGACACACGTCAGCCCCAGCATTTT.